This T cell receptor (beta chain) was sequenced during a study of cytomegalovirus exposure and HLA in healthy donors. About the study: Most donors, around 81% of approximately 400 genotyped, fell in the Caucasian-associated ancestry cluster.

There were likely unrecorded immune exposures, though donors were nominally healthy when sampled. The PCR had 60 Vbeta and 13 Jbeta primers. Clones were read by immunoSEQ multiplex PCR, and TCRdb kept only the in-frame ones, dropping some. The data show 60,000 to 100,000 clones, roughly 79% seen once. CDR3 length equals 15 residues. Germline values: CDR1 MGHDK, CDR2 SYGVNS. Study conclusions and caveats: In a later analysis, at a false discovery rate of 0.05, roughly 17,000 TCR beta sequences matched HLA alleles. In a later analysis, a genetic analysis reported fewer productive-TCR N-insertions in an Asian-associated ancestry cluster than the cohort average.

Points on this clone: The antigen is unknown.

This receptor was taken from a male donor in good health and CMV-seropositive. The genes are TRBV25-1 and TRBJ2-5, with 8 bases that match TRBD1. The J call may be faulty, since TRBJ2-7 better matches the DNA end. The sample comprised PBMCs. The CDR3 sequence is CASSLGTGLTYEQYF. The CDR3 DNA sequence: TGTGCCAGCAGTCTCGGGACAGGCCTAACCTACGAGCAGTACTTC.